The sequence of this T cell receptor (beta chain) was determined in a study of blood T cells in healthy people across ages. Then a second PCR, running roughly 7 to 11 cycles, was carried out with a sample-barcoded 5' primer and a J-beta primer mix. A 12-random-nucleotide template-switch adaptor tagged each cDNA molecule. TCRdb fed the 5' RACE reads into MiXCR, producing one record per CDR3 protein. The top ten clones hold about 10% of a sample with approximately 960,000 distinct CDR3 sequences, almost 30% of them seen once. There are a few counts of this clonotype. These records were also assigned to another study, of T cells of mothers and their children. From that report: Samples were provided by three healthy Caucasian mothers and their six children. Approximately 3 million TCR beta reads per child versus over 8 million per mother. The study found slightly higher but non-significant overlap in related versus unrelated mother-child pairs.

What was sequenced was blood. This receptor was identified in a woman in her forties in good health.

This chain's CDR3 is CASSDRKPYEQYF. CDR3 nucleotides: TGTGCCAGCAGTGACAGGAAACCCTACGAGCAGTACTTC. The V and J genes are TRBV28 and TRBJ2-7, with D perhaps TRBD1 (6 bases). Trimming stripped 5 bases from V and 2 bases from J, with 10 bases between. The CDR3 is 13 amino acids. CDR1 is MDHEN, CDR2 SYDVKM, per germline.